What follows is one TCR beta chain and its context. This clonotype was seen a handful of times. No antigen is known for it. Base qualities are not recorded, but no much larger clone differs from it by a single base. TCR cDNA was synthesized by 5'RACE template switching, which introduced a universal primer site and unique molecular identifiers. Priming for cDNA synthesis came from both the TCR alpha and TCR beta constant segments. Libraries were amplified in two PCR steps, with sample barcodes and sequencing adapters added in the second step. Libraries were sequenced on Illumina HiSeq 2500 (2x100 bp) or NovaSeq (2x150 bp). Under the source paper's analysis protocol: MIGEC was used to demultiplex reads and collapse the reads into UMI consensus sequences, and MiXCR was used for V(D)J alignment. Using edgeR on replicate PBMC samples, clonotypes were called vaccine-responding if FDR was below 0.01 and the log2 fold change was above 5 up to day 15. Each bulk clonotype received a CD4 or CD8 identity based on whether the sequenced CD4 or CD8 repertoire contained that clonotype at higher abundance. TCRdb redid the processing of the public reads, applying fastp at Q25 and MiXCR, and retained in-frame beta chains. Merged by CDR3 protein, the rows form single entries marked with the most common genes and DNA. Here the V and J calls rest on TCRdb's processing, not on the authors' analysis. The sample data list 500,000 to 650,000 distinct CDR3 sequences, and about 14% of these were observed just once. The ten top clones hold around 15% of the sample.

The data are from a study of T cells after yellow fever vaccination (dated by TCRdb to the late 2010s). Background on the whole study: The SMART-Seq v4 Ultra Low Input RNA kit was used to prepare libraries from fractions with low cell numbers. Bulk TCR alpha and beta repertoires were sequenced longitudinally to track T-cell clones before and after primary and booster YFV17D yellow fever vaccination. Two healthy male donors, one aged 18 to 30 and one aged 30 to 39 years, were included in the cohort. Bulk PBMC replicates and cell subsets were isolated from blood drawn at multiple timepoints before and after both primary and secondary immunization. The investigation overall reported the following: After the booster, most of the clones that had expanded following primary vaccination were detected again (roughly 97% of CD4 and 80% to 90% of CD8), which suggests that memory was broadly maintained. Compared with the primary T-cell response, the secondary T-cell response was weaker but faster, peaking on day 5 rather than day 15. Because only a couple of donors were included in the study, the extent to which the findings can be generalized is limited. Because abundant contaminating clonotypes from the bulk population could be contained in FACS-sorted repertoires, computational filtering was required. A small share of clonotypes was detected in both CD4 and CD8 compartments, with the overlap likely arising from convergent recombination.

The treatment or condition label of this sample denotes: live attenuated yellow fever vaccine strain. At each blood-draw timepoint, two biological replicates of bulk PBMCs were collected. PBMCs were isolated from peripheral blood using a standard Ficoll-Paque protocol. TriZol was used to extract RNA from bulk PBMCs, CD4 and CD8 fractions, and dextramer-positive and dextramer-negative fractions. The clonotype originates from a man aged 30-40 years who received the YFV17D yellow fever vaccine. Material: PBMCs, obtained on the day of the yellow fever booster vaccination.

The nucleotide sequence reads TGTGCCAGCAGCCCGAGACCCCCCACCGGGGAGCTGTTTTTT. Its translation reads: CASSPRPPTGELFF. The V and J genes are TRBV9 and TRBJ2-2, with no reliable assignment of the D segment. The V end loses 4 bases and the J end loses 4 bases, and a stretch of 11 bases separates them. The CDR3 covers 14 residues, taking in both the cysteine and the phenylalanine. This entry keeps only the CDR3 DNA: 42 bases, framed from base 1. In the germline V gene, CDR1 corresponds to SGDLS and CDR2 to YYNGEE.